Following are 24 T cell receptor beta chains from one sample sequenced in a study of graft-versus-host responses after intestinal transplantation. Generated by immunoSEQ multiplex PCR, the TCRdb table keeps only in-frame clones and is missing some. This table has over 7,000 clones, about 74% appearing once. Once graft tissue had been processed, intraepithelial and lamina propria lymphocytes were released. Material: ileum tissue, obtained about 490 days after intestinal transplant. The receptors stem from a human patient who received an intestinal transplant, so some T cells may come from the graft donor.

The rearrangement uses TRBV11-3 and TRBJ2-7; D gene ambiguous. The CDR3 runs 12 residues. V dropped 5 bases and J dropped 0 bases, with 5 bases sitting between them. The germline CDR1 and CDR2 sequences are SGHNT and YENEEA. The CDR3 bases are TGTGCCAGCAGCCGATACTCCTACGAGCAGTACTTC. Amino acid sequence: CASSRYSYEQYF.

The chain has TRBV6-1 and TRBJ1-1; D unresolved. Trimming left V 6 bases short and J 4 bases short, with 12 bases between. This CDR3 contains 13 residues. The germline CDR1 and CDR2 sequences are MNHNS and SASEGT. The CDR3 spells CASREFLGTEAFF. The CDR3 DNA sequence: TGTGCCAGCAGGGAATTTTTGGGCACTGAAGCTTTCTTT.

V and J are TRBV29-1 and TRBJ1-3; D may be TRBD1 (6 bases). The germline V and J ends were trimmed by 7 bases and 8 bases, with 12 bases remaining between them. CDR1 and CDR2 from the germline V gene are SQVTM and ANQGSEA. The CDR3 is made up of 11 amino acids. The CDR3: CSGGRGDTIYF. The CDR3 DNA is TGCAGCGGAGGAAGGGGGGACACCATATATTTT.

The chain employs TRBV10-3 and TRBJ2-5; 8 nucleotides match TRBD2. The germline gives CDR1 ENHRY, CDR2 SYGVKD. The trim removed 1 base at V and 1 base at J, leaving 11 bases unmatched. This CDR3 contains 18 residues. CDR3 bases: TGTGCCATCAGTGAGTTCGGTAGCGGGGCCCCCCTCCAAGAGACCCAGTACTTC. This translates into CAISEFGSGAPLQETQYF.

This clone showed up just a few times. This CDR3 is CASSLDRAYEQYF. CDR3 DNA sequence: TGTGCCAGCAGCTTGGACAGAGCCTACGAGCAGTACTTC. The chain has TRBV5-8 and TRBJ2-7; D not certain. The ends were cut back, 0 bases at V and 2 bases at J, with 6 bases in the middle. Per the germline V gene, CDR1 is SGHTS and CDR2 is YDEGEE. The CDR3 is 13 residues long.

This clone occurred once. V and J are TRBV6-5 and TRBJ2-3; 10 bases match TRBD2. CDR1 and CDR2 (germline): MNHEY, SVGAGI. The junction had 3 bases not matched to a gene; V was cut back by 6 bases and J by 0 bases. The CDR3 has 15 amino acids. The chain's CDR3 is CASRPGLASTDTQYF. In nucleotides, the CDR3 is TGTGCCAGCAGACCGGGACTAGCGAGCACAGATACGCAGTATTTT.

J is TRBJ1-6 and V is TRBV14; 10 bases match TRBD1. The CDR3 covers 16 residues. From germline, CDR1 is SGHDN and CDR2 FVKESK. V was pared by 4 bases and J by 10 bases, with 10 bases of the junction left unmatched. The CDR3 DNA follows: TGTGCCAGCAGCCTACTCACCGGGACAGGGGACTCACCCCTCCACTTT. Its translation is CASSLLTGTGDSPLHF.

The V and J genes are TRBV7-6 and TRBJ1-5; a possible D gene is TRBD1 (6 bases). From germline, CDR1 is SGHVS and CDR2 FNYEAQ. This CDR3 is 16 amino acids long. V was pared by 5 bases and J by 3 bases, with 17 bases between. The CDR3 here is CASSSGSGHPNQPQHF. As DNA, the CDR3 is TGTGCCAGCAGCAGTGGTTCGGGACACCCCAATCAGCCCCAGCATTTT.

This chain uses TRBV9 with TRBJ2-7; possibly TRBD2 for D (6 bases). This CDR3 is built from 14 residues. V lost 4 bases and J 0 bases, leaving 11 bases between the germline ends. Per germline, CDR1 SGDLS and CDR2 YYNGEE. The CDR3 sequence: CASSTTTSSYEQYF. The CDR3, as DNA: TGTGCCAGCAGCACCACGACTAGCTCCTACGAGCAGTACTTC. Together with reference TRBV9 and TRBJ2-7, the CDR3 gives the full variable domain: DSGVTQTPKHLITATGQRVTLRCSPRSGDLSVYWYQQSLDQGLQFLIQYYNGEERAKGNILERFSAQQFPDLHSELNLSSLELGDSALYFCASSTTTSSYEQYFGPGTRLTVT.

With regard to this clone: This specimen includes other DNA sequences encoding the same CDR3. This chain joins TRBV11-2 and TRBJ1-5; no definite D call. Trimming removed 3 bases from V and 0 bases from J, with 3 bases in between. There are 13 residues in the CDR3. The germline CDR1 and CDR2 sequences are SGHAT and FQNNGV. The CDR3 reads CASSLNSNQPQHF. As DNA, the CDR3 is TGTGCCAGCAGCTTGAATAGCAATCAGCCCCAGCATTTT.

This sequence joins TRBV18 and TRBJ2-3; D is unclear. The V and J ends lost 2 bases and 4 bases respectively, with 13 bases between them. Germline V lookup: CDR1 KGHSH, CDR2 LQKENI. The CDR3 sequence is 15 residues long. This CDR3 reads CASSPGPSTADTQYF. The CDR3 DNA reads as TGTGCCAGCTCACCAGGTCCCTCCACAGCAGATACGCAGTATTTT.

The V call is TRBV9, the J call TRBJ2-5; possibly TRBD2 for D (6 bases). The assigned J gene may be wrong: the sequence end matches TRBJ2-7 better. CDR3 size: 14 residues. CDR1 SGDLS and CDR2 YYNGEE come from the germline V gene. CDR3 sequence reads: CASSPGDGLYEQYF. CDR3 in DNA: TGTGCCAGCAGCCCGGGGGACGGCCTCTACGAGCAGTACTTC.

The genes are TRBV7-3 and TRBJ1-1; tentatively, D is TRBD1 (5 bases). CDR1 and CDR2 (germline): SGHTA, FQGTGA. The V end was cut by 2 bases, the J end by 5 bases, with 9 bases between. CDR3 length equals 13 residues. The CDR3 loop reads CASSLVWGTEAFF. The CDR3 DNA reads TGTGCCAGCAGCTTAGTGTGGGGGACTGAAGCTTTCTTT.

V is TRBV7-9 and J is TRBJ1-1, with D possibly matching TRBD1 (5 bases). Germline values: CDR1 SEHNR, CDR2 FQNEAQ (reference sequence). Trimming took off 1 base at V and 0 bases at J, with 6 bases between the two ends. CDR3 length: 14 amino acids. CDR3: CASSLGGVNTEAFF. The CDR3 region has the DNA TGTGCCAGCAGCTTAGGAGGGGTGAACACTGAAGCTTTCTTT.

The V gene is TRBV7-9, the J gene TRBJ2-2; TRBD1 matches at 10 bases. J was trimmed by 5 bases and V by 4 bases; bases with no gene match: 7. Looked up from germline, CDR1 is SEHNR and CDR2 is FQNEAQ (reference sequence). The CDR3 totals 16 residues. The CDR3 protein is CASSSRTGGKTGELFF. Written as DNA, the CDR3 is TGTGCCAGCAGCTCCCGGACAGGGGGAAAAACCGGGGAGCTGTTTTTT.

This sequence joins TRBV29-1 and TRBJ1-4; no firm D call. Germline CDR1 reads SQVTM; CDR2 reads ANQGSEA. Trimming cost V 4 bases and J 3 bases, with 9 bases left between them. The CDR3 extends over 13 amino acids. Written as DNA, the CDR3 is TGCAGCGTTGGTACCGCCCCTAATGAAAAACTGTTTTTT. Translated: CSVGTAPNEKLFF. The full variable domain, completed using reference TRBV29-1 and TRBJ1-4, is SAVISQKPSRDICQRGTSLTIQCQVDSQVTMMFWYRQQPGQSLTLIATANQGSEATYESGFVIDKFPISRPNLTFSTLTVSNMSPEDSSIYLCSVGTAPNEKLFFGSGTQLSVL.

The chain combines TRBV6-4 with TRBJ2-1; D call uncertain. CDR1 MRHNA and CDR2 SNTAGT come from the germline V gene. The V end was cut by 0 bases, the J end by 5 bases, with 8 bases between. CDR3 length: 14 amino acids. This chain's CDR3 is CASSDSGPNNEQFF. In DNA form, the CDR3 reads TGTGCCAGCAGTGACTCGGGCCCTAACAATGAGCAGTTCTTC.

This clone came up a few times. This sequence joins TRBV6-6 and TRBJ2-3; D is undetermined. The CDR3 extends over 12 amino acids. Per the germline V gene, CDR1 is MNHNY and CDR2 is SVGAGI (reference sequence). V lost 4 bases, J lost 3 bases, and 5 bases lay in between. Here the CDR3 reads CASSSDTDTQYF. The CDR3, as DNA: TGTGCCAGCAGTTCCGATACAGATACGCAGTATTTT.

The chain uses TRBV28 and TRBJ1-5; D is undetermined. With 3 bases removed from V and 2 bases from J, the gap between germline ends came to 14 bases. The CDR3 extends over 16 amino acids. Germline V gene sequence: CDR1 MDHEN, CDR2 SYDVKM. The CDR3 protein is CASSFGAGIGNQPQHF. The DNA of the CDR3 is TGTGCCAGCAGTTTCGGTGCTGGAATAGGCAATCAGCCCCAGCATTTT. Full variable domain (missing parts from reference TRBV28 and TRBJ1-5): DVKVTQSSRYLVKRTGEKVFLECVQDMDHENMFWYRQDPGLGLRLIYFSYDVKMKEKGDIPEGYSVSREKKERFSLILESASTNQTSMYLCASSFGAGIGNQPQHFGDGTRLSIL.

V is TRBV11-2 and J is TRBJ2-1; TRBD2 matches at 11 bases. The germline V gene encodes CDR1 SGHAT and CDR2 FQNNGV. J was trimmed by 10 bases and V by 6 bases; bases with no gene match: 5. The CDR3 length is 13 residues. CDR3 protein: CASRLLAGVEQFF. The DNA for the CDR3 is TGTGCCAGCAGATTACTAGCGGGAGTCGAGCAGTTCTTC.

As for this clone: One end of the junction is discordant with germline, which a read error may explain. J is TRBJ2-1 and V is TRBV19; D not certain. From germline, CDR1 is LNHDA and CDR2 SQIVND (reference sequence). The CDR3 consists of 12 residues. As DNA, the CDR3 is TGTGCGAGTAAAGGGCTCTACAATGAGCAGTTCTTC. Its protein is CASKGLYNEQFF.

This clone has just a few counts. This sequence joins TRBV7-8 and TRBJ2-4, with D maybe TRBD1 (5 bases). CDR1 is SGHVS and CDR2 is FQNEAQ in the germline V gene. Trimming took off 2 bases at V and 0 bases at J, with 8 bases between the two ends. The CDR3 loop spans 15 amino acids. The CDR3, as DNA: TGTGCCAGCAGCTTAAAGGGGTTAGCCAAAAACATTCAGTACTTC. It is translated as CASSLKGLAKNIQYF.

Concerning this clone itself: Other DNA sequences in this sample translate to the same CDR3. This chain uses TRBV5-1 with TRBJ2-5; D is unresolved. This CDR3 region has 13 residues. CDR1 is SGHRS, CDR2 YFSETQ, per germline. Deletions cut 0 bases from V and 2 bases from J, with 5 bases between. The chain's CDR3 is CASSLGLQETQYF. The CDR3 coding sequence is TGCGCCAGCAGCTTGGGGCTTCAAGAGACCCAGTACTTC.

This clone was seen once. V usage is TRBV27 and J usage is TRBJ1-6; maybe TRBD1 (6 bases). Germline lookup yields CDR1 MNHEY and CDR2 SMNVEV (reference sequence). The CDR3 is made up of 14 amino acids. The germline V and J ends were trimmed by 2 bases and 10 bases, with 12 bases remaining between them. Here the CDR3 DNA reads TGTGCCAGCAGTTTACGACAGGAACAATCACCCCTCCACTTT. Translation gives CASSLRQEQSPLHF.